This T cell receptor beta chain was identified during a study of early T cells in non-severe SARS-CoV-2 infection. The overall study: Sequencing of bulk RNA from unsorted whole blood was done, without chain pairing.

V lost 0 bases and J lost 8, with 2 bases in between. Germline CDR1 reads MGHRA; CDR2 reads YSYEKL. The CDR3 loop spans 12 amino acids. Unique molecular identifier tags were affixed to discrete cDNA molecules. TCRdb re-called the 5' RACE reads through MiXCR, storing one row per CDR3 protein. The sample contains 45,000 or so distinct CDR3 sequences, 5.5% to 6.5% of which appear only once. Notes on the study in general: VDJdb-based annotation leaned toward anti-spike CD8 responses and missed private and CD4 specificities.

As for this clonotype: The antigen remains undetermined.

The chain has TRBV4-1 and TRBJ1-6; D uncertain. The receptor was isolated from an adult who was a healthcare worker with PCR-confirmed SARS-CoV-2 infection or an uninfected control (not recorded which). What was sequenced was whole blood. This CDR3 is CASSQEYSPLHF. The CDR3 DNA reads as TGCGCCAGCAGCCAAGAGTATTCACCCCTCCACTTT.